The 11 T cell receptor beta chains below all came from one sample that was sequenced in a study of cytomegalovirus exposure and HLA in healthy donors. Assay: immunoSEQ multiplex PCR; the TCRdb copy retains only in-frame clones and omits some. The data show about 55,000 clones, over 75% seen once. Sequences were obtained from PBMCs. Receptors were obtained from a man younger than 35 in good health and CMV-seronegative.

The chain joins TRBV6-5 to TRBJ2-6; D remains ambiguous. Per the germline V gene, CDR1 is MNHEY and CDR2 is SVGAGI. The CDR3 loop spans 14 amino acids. The V and J ends lost 2 bases and 4 bases respectively, with 6 bases between them. CDR3 sequence reads: CASSYSSGANVLTF. CDR3 coding DNA: TGTGCCAGCAGTTACAGTAGCGGGGCCAACGTCCTGACTTTC.

The genes are TRBV6-1 and TRBJ1-1; D might be TRBD1 (6 bases). The germline V gene has CDR1 MNHNS and CDR2 SASEGT. The V end was cut by 8 bases, the J end by 2 bases, with 15 bases between. The CDR3 sequence is 14 residues long. DNA of the CDR3: TGTGCCAGCGGTAAAAGGACAGCAAACACTGAAGCTTTCTTT. Its protein is CASGKRTANTEAFF.

The V gene is TRBV5-4, the J gene TRBJ2-5; 10 nucleotides line up with TRBD1. The J segment lost 1 base and the V segment lost 4 bases, leaving 10 bases of the junction unmatched. CDR3 size: 17 residues. CDR1 is SGHNT and CDR2 is YYREEE in the germline V gene (reference sequence). Written as DNA, the CDR3 is TGTGCCAGCAGCCGACTGCCGGGACAGGGGTTCCAAGAGACCCAGTACTTC. Protein sequence: CASSRLPGQGFQETQYF.

This clone showed up just a few times. V usage is TRBV6-1 and J usage is TRBJ2-6; D remains ambiguous. This CDR3 region has 14 residues. Germline CDR1 and CDR2: MNHNS and SASEGT. Trimming removed 3 bases at V and 0 bases at J, with 3 bases between. The CDR3 here is CASSDNSGANVLTF. CDR3 DNA sequence: TGTGCCAGCAGTGACAACTCTGGGGCCAACGTCCTGACTTTC.

This chain joins TRBV5-1 and TRBJ1-3, with 7 bases that match TRBD1. The germline V gene has CDR1 SGHRS and CDR2 YFSETQ. Trimming at V came to 0 bases and at J to 0 bases, leaving 3 bases not matched to a gene. CDR3 length equals 16 residues. The DNA of the CDR3 is TGCGCCAGCAGCTTGGGACAGGGCTCCTCTGGAAACACCATATATTTT. It is translated as CASSLGQGSSGNTIYF.

The rearrangement joins TRBV10-3 to TRBJ2-7; TRBD2 is a possible D gene (5 bases). The CDR3 loop spans 13 amino acids. V lost 6 bases and J lost 3, with 12 bases in between. Germline V gene sequence: CDR1 ENHRY, CDR2 SYGVKD. CDR3 sequence reads: CAISREDFYEQYF. CDR3 sequence (DNA): TGTGCCATCAGCCGGGAAGATTTCTACGAGCAGTACTTC.

The chain carries TRBV5-1 and TRBJ2-2; D possibly corresponds to TRBD2 (5 bases). Germline assignment: CDR1 SGHRS and CDR2 YFSETQ. There are 15 residues in the CDR3. V gave up 1 base and J gave up 7 bases, with 14 bases separating them. This CDR3 reads CASSLSQEAIGELFF. CDR3 bases: TGCGCCAGCAGCTTGAGCCAGGAGGCGATCGGGGAGCTGTTTTTT.

The chain links TRBV29-1 to TRBJ2-5, with a possible D match to TRBD1 (6 bases). Germline V gives CDR1 SQVTM, CDR2 ANQGSEA. Trimming shortened V by 7 bases and J by 1 base, and 10 bases separated the two germline ends. CDR3 length equals 12 residues. The CDR3 DNA reads as TGCAGCGCGCGGACAGTCCAAGAGACCCAGTACTTC. Its protein product is CSARTVQETQYF.

V and J are TRBV7-2 and TRBJ2-2; tentative D call: TRBD2 (7 bases). With 3 bases removed from V and 1 base from J, the gap between germline ends came to 12 bases. This CDR3 has 16 residues. CDR1 is SGHTA, CDR2 FQGNSA, per germline. The CDR3 DNA sequence: TGTGCCAGCAGCTTGGGGGCTAGCGGGAACACCGGGGAGCTGTTTTTT. It translates to CASSLGASGNTGELFF.

V and J are TRBV6-5 and TRBJ2-1; D possibly corresponds to TRBD1 (5 bases). CDR3 length: 12 amino acids. The V and J ends lost 4 bases and 7 bases respectively, with 8 bases between them. In germline, CDR1 is MNHEY, CDR2 SVGAGI. Written as DNA, the CDR3 is TGTGCCAGCAGTTCGTACAGGAATGAGCAGTTCTTC. This sequence encodes CASSSYRNEQFF.

The genes are TRBV6-1 and TRBJ2-7; 8 bases map to TRBD1. The junction had 2 bases not matched to a gene; V was cut back by 0 bases and J by 1 base. This CDR3 comprises 15 residues. From germline, CDR1 is MNHNS and CDR2 SASEGT. This CDR3 is CASSEAGTGSYEQYF. CDR3 DNA: TGTGCCAGCAGTGAAGCGGGGACAGGATCCTACGAGCAGTACTTC.